These T cell receptor beta chains were read from a single sample in a study of shared clonotypes between healthy human individuals. Here immunoSEQ multiplex PCR was the method, and the copy in TCRdb shows in-frame clones only, minus some. This table holds around 320,000 clones, over 75% found once. Input material: memory CD8+ T cells sorted from blood. The receptor set was obtained from a man aged 18 to 35 in good health. Both conserved end residues are part of each CDR3. D genes are given only for firm matches. Expanded clones get a size class; other rows say once, few or many, or leave the size out.

j_call: TRBJ1-1; v_call: TRBV6-5; d_call: NA; clone_size: NA; cdr3_aa: CASSSAPGTEAFF; cdr3_nt: TGTGCCAGCAGTTCCGCCCCGGGCACTGAAGCTTTCTTT
j_call: TRBJ2-2; v_call: TRBV27; d_call: NA; clone_size: NA; cdr3_aa: CASSLSIFTGELFF; cdr3_nt: TGTGCCAGCAGTTTATCGATTTTTACCGGGGAGCTGTTTTTT
j_call: TRBJ2-5; v_call: TRBV6-4; d_call: TRBD2; clone_size: once; cdr3_aa: CADPGGAGGETQYF; cdr3_nt: TGTGCCGATCCCGGGGGGGCTGGAGGGGAGACCCAGTACTTC
j_call: TRBJ2-7; v_call: TRBV13; d_call: NA; clone_size: NA; cdr3_aa: CASTGGAAASYEQYF; cdr3_nt: TGTGCCAGCACTGGAGGGGCGGCCGCCTCCTACGAGCAGTACTTC
j_call: TRBJ1-5; v_call: TRBV27; d_call: TRBD1; clone_size: NA; cdr3_aa: CASRGTGGVNSNQPQHF; cdr3_nt: TGTGCCAGCAGGGGTACAGGGGGAGTGAATAGCAATCAGCCCCAGCATTTT
j_call: TRBJ1-1; v_call: TRBV11-1; d_call: NA; clone_size: NA; cdr3_aa: CASSRDWNTEAFF; cdr3_nt: TGTGCCAGCAGCCGGGACTGGAACACTGAAGCTTTCTTT
j_call: TRBJ2-5; v_call: TRBV10-3; d_call: TRBD2; clone_size: few; cdr3_aa: CAISDSGLAGAETQYF; cdr3_nt: TGTGCCATCAGTGACTCTGGACTAGCGGGAGCAGAGACCCAGTACTTC
j_call: TRBJ2-3; v_call: TRBV5-1; d_call: TRBD2; clone_size: NA; cdr3_aa: CASRNSGVDADTQYF; cdr3_nt: TGCGCCAGCAGAAATAGCGGGGTTGACGCAGATACGCAGTATTTT
j_call: TRBJ1-2; v_call: TRBV27; d_call: NA; clone_size: NA; cdr3_aa: CASSLSYDGTGIYYGYTF; cdr3_nt: TGTGCCAGCAGTTTATCGTACGATGGTACAGGGATCTACTATGGCTACACCTTC
j_call: TRBJ1-2; v_call: TRBV19; d_call: NA; clone_size: few; cdr3_aa: CASSIDLDSYGYTF; cdr3_nt: TGTGCCAGTAGTATAGATTTGGACAGTTATGGCTACACCTTC
j_call: TRBJ2-7; v_call: TRBV5-1; d_call: NA; clone_size: NA; cdr3_aa: CASSLTVGATYEQYF; cdr3_nt: TGCGCCAGCAGCTTGACCGTGGGGGCAACCTACGAGCAGTACTTC
j_call: TRBJ1-1; v_call: TRBV29-1; d_call: NA; clone_size: NA; cdr3_aa: CSDLQDANTEAFF; cdr3_nt: TGCAGCGATCTACAGGACGCGAACACTGAAGCTTTCTTT
j_call: TRBJ2-7; v_call: TRBV6-1; d_call: NA; clone_size: NA; cdr3_aa: CASSEARMGKGYGEQYF; cdr3_nt: TGTGCCAGCAGTGAAGCCCGTATGGGCAAAGGGTACGGCGAGCAGTACTTC
j_call: TRBJ1-1; v_call: TRBV5-1; d_call: NA; clone_size: NA; cdr3_aa: CASSPVVIQDTEAFF; cdr3_nt: TGCGCCAGCAGCCCCGTGGTAATACAAGACACTGAAGCTTTCTTT
j_call: TRBJ1-5; v_call: TRBV30; d_call: NA; clone_size: many; cdr3_aa: CAWSVWGGNQPQHF; cdr3_nt: TGTGCCTGGAGTGTATGGGGGGGCAATCAGCCCCAGCATTTT
j_call: TRBJ2-7; v_call: TRBV11-2; d_call: NA; clone_size: many; cdr3_aa: CASSLVTGSYEQYF; cdr3_nt: TGTGCCAGCAGCTTAGTCACAGGGTCCTACGAGCAGTACTTC
j_call: TRBJ2-5; v_call: TRBV6-1; d_call: TRBD2; clone_size: few; cdr3_aa: CASSAFPGLAAETQYF; cdr3_nt: TGTGCCAGCAGTGCATTTCCGGGACTAGCGGCGGAGACCCAGTACTTC